A selection of T cell receptor beta chains follows, all from one sample in a study of CD8 T cells in Susac syndrome. MiXCR, run by TCRdb on the immunoSEQ multiplex PCR reads, gives a single entry per CDR3 protein. The sample consists of 150,000 to 200,000 distinct CDR3 sequences, around 93% of them appearing once. Sequences were obtained from CD4+ T cells from PBMCs. Every receptor here comes from a human donor in good health. Both conserved end residues are part of each CDR3. A D gene is named only where the DNA matches it firmly. Expanded clones get a size class; other rows say once, few or many, or leave the size out.

clone_size: .; v_call: TRBV2; j_call: TRBJ1-2; d_call: .; cdr3_nt: TGTGCCAGCAGGCTCGGGACAAACTATGGCTACACCTTC; cdr3_aa: CASRLGTNYGYTF
clone_size: .; v_call: TRBV6-1; j_call: TRBJ1-2; d_call: .; cdr3_nt: TGTGCCAGCAGTGATATATCGGGGCAGGAAGGCTACACCTTC; cdr3_aa: CASSDISGQEGYTF
clone_size: .; v_call: TRBV20-1; j_call: TRBJ1-2; d_call: .; cdr3_nt: TGCAGTGCTGGACTACAGGGAGGTGGCTACACCTTC; cdr3_aa: CSAGLQGGGYTF
clone_size: .; v_call: TRBV7-9; j_call: TRBJ2-1; d_call: TRBD2; cdr3_nt: TGTGCCAGCCAAACGGGGGGGCGTAATGAGCAGTTCTTC; cdr3_aa: CASQTGGRNEQFF
clone_size: .; v_call: TRBV29-1; j_call: TRBJ2-1; d_call: .; cdr3_nt: TGCAGCGTTCGAGAGTCAACCCACCCGACTGATGAGCAGTTCTTC; cdr3_aa: CSVRESTHPTDEQFF
clone_size: .; v_call: TRBV29-1; j_call: TRBJ2-5; d_call: .; cdr3_nt: TGCAGCGTCGAGGGGGGACAAGAGACCCAGTACTTC; cdr3_aa: CSVEGGQETQYF
clone_size: .; v_call: TRBV20-1; j_call: TRBJ2-5; d_call: .; cdr3_nt: TGCAGTGCTAGAGATAGCCAAGCGAGGGAGACCCAGTACTTC; cdr3_aa: CSARDSQARETQYF
clone_size: .; v_call: TRBV12-3/TRBV12-4; j_call: TRBJ1-5; d_call: .; cdr3_nt: TGTGCCAGCAGCCTTATCCAAGGTCAGCCCCAGCATTTT; cdr3_aa: CASSLIQGQPQHF
clone_size: .; v_call: TRBV7-2; j_call: TRBJ1-5; d_call: .; cdr3_nt: TGTGCCAGCAGCCGGGACCTGGGGGGTCAGCCCCAGCATTTT; cdr3_aa: CASSRDLGGQPQHF
clone_size: .; v_call: TRBV18; j_call: TRBJ2-4; d_call: TRBD2; cdr3_nt: TGTGCCAGCTCACCGCCGGGACTAGCGCCGCGAGCAAACATTCAGTACTTC; cdr3_aa: CASSPPGLAPRANIQYF
clone_size: .; v_call: TRBV25-1; j_call: TRBJ1-6; d_call: .; cdr3_nt: TGTGCCAGCAGTGACCCTCATTCACCCCTCCACTTT; cdr3_aa: CASSDPHSPLHF
clone_size: .; v_call: TRBV5-1; j_call: TRBJ2-7; d_call: TRBD1; cdr3_nt: TGCGCCAGCAGCGACCCGGGACAGCACTACGAGCAGTACTTC; cdr3_aa: CASSDPGQHYEQYF
clone_size: .; v_call: TRBV11-2; j_call: TRBJ2-3; d_call: TRBD1; cdr3_nt: TGTGCCAGCAGCCGCACCCGCCCGGGACAGGGGACGGATACGCAGTATTTT; cdr3_aa: CASSRTRPGQGTDTQYF
clone_size: .; v_call: TRBV6-6; j_call: TRBJ1-5; d_call: TRBD1; cdr3_nt: TGTGCCAGCAGTTACCGGACAGGGGGTCTCAATCAGCCCCAGCATTTT; cdr3_aa: CASSYRTGGLNQPQHF
clone_size: .; v_call: TRBV30; j_call: TRBJ1-5; d_call: .; cdr3_nt: TGTGCCTGGGACGGGGGGCAGAGCAATCAGCCCCAGCATTTT; cdr3_aa: CAWDGGQSNQPQHF
clone_size: .; v_call: TRBV7-9; j_call: TRBJ2-7; d_call: .; cdr3_nt: TGTGCCAGCAGCTTAGAGGGATTGTCCGGACGACCCTACGAGCAGTACTTC; cdr3_aa: CASSLEGLSGRPYEQYF
clone_size: .; v_call: TRBV5-4; j_call: TRBJ2-5; d_call: .; cdr3_nt: TGTGCCAGCAGCCCGGGACTTCTCCAAGAGACCCAGTACTTC; cdr3_aa: CASSPGLLQETQYF
clone_size: .; v_call: TRBV7-3; j_call: TRBJ1-1; d_call: .; cdr3_nt: TGTGCCAGCAGCTTTTCCCCGGACACTGAAGCTTTCTTT; cdr3_aa: CASSFSPDTEAFF
clone_size: .; v_call: TRBV10-3; j_call: TRBJ1-1; d_call: .; cdr3_nt: TGTGCCATCAGTGAGTACGGTACGGGGGTGAACACTGAAGCTTTCTTT; cdr3_aa: CAISEYGTGVNTEAFF
clone_size: .; v_call: TRBV5-1; j_call: TRBJ2-7; d_call: TRBD1; cdr3_nt: TGCGCCAGCAGCGTACTACAGGGGGTAGTGGAGCAGTACTTC; cdr3_aa: CASSVLQGVVEQYF
clone_size: .; v_call: TRBV30; j_call: TRBJ2-1; d_call: .; cdr3_nt: TGTGCCTGGAGGACTAGGAACTACAATGAGCAGTTCTTC; cdr3_aa: CAWRTRNYNEQFF
clone_size: .; v_call: TRBV20-1; j_call: TRBJ2-5; d_call: .; cdr3_nt: TGCAGTGCTAGAGATCGTCAGACCGAGACCCAGTACTTC; cdr3_aa: CSARDRQTETQYF
clone_size: .; v_call: TRBV2; j_call: TRBJ1-2; d_call: .; cdr3_nt: TGTGCCAGCAGTGAAGATCTTCTCCTAAATGGCTACACCTTC; cdr3_aa: CASSEDLLLNGYTF
clone_size: .; v_call: TRBV29-1; j_call: TRBJ2-1; d_call: TRBD2; cdr3_nt: TGCAGCGCGATAGCGGGGGGCAATGAGCAGTTCTTC; cdr3_aa: CSAIAGGNEQFF
clone_size: once; v_call: TRBV2; j_call: TRBJ1-6; d_call: .; cdr3_nt: TGTGCCAGCAGTGAAGCCAGCTCCTATAATTCACCCCTCCACTTT; cdr3_aa: CASSEASSYNSPLHF
clone_size: .; v_call: TRBV5-1; j_call: TRBJ2-3; d_call: .; cdr3_nt: TGCGCCAGCAGCTTGGCCGGCGGGCAGTTCGGGGATACGCAGTATTTT; cdr3_aa: CASSLAGGQFGDTQYF
clone_size: .; v_call: TRBV29-1; j_call: TRBJ2-3; d_call: TRBD1; cdr3_nt: TGCAGCGTTCAGAGACAGGGGGCTTGGGGACTAGGAGATACGCAGTATTTT; cdr3_aa: CSVQRQGAWGLGDTQYF
clone_size: .; v_call: TRBV29-1; j_call: TRBJ1-2; d_call: .; cdr3_nt: TGCAGCGTTGAAGAGGGTCAACCCCACTATGGCTACACCTTC; cdr3_aa: CSVEEGQPHYGYTF
clone_size: .; v_call: TRBV6-2/TRBV6-3; j_call: TRBJ2-5; d_call: .; cdr3_nt: TGTGCCAGCAGTTACGCGCGGGGACCCCAAGAGACCCAGTACTTC; cdr3_aa: CASSYARGPQETQYF
clone_size: .; v_call: TRBV14; j_call: TRBJ1-2; d_call: .; cdr3_nt: TGTGCCAGCAGCCAAGGGTACTATGGCTACACCTTC; cdr3_aa: CASSQGYYGYTF
clone_size: .; v_call: TRBV2; j_call: TRBJ1-1; d_call: .; cdr3_nt: TGTGCCAGCAGGGGGGGACTTGAAGCTTTCTTT; cdr3_aa: CASRGGLEAFF
clone_size: .; v_call: TRBV2; j_call: TRBJ1-2; d_call: .; cdr3_nt: TGTGCCAGCAGCCTAAGCCTCTTGTTTGGCTACACCTTC; cdr3_aa: CASSLSLLFGYTF
clone_size: .; v_call: TRBV7-2; j_call: TRBJ1-2; d_call: .; cdr3_nt: TGTGCCAGCAGCACCGGACCCTCCACCTATGGCTACACCTTC; cdr3_aa: CASSTGPSTYGYTF
clone_size: .; v_call: TRBV2; j_call: TRBJ1-1; d_call: .; cdr3_nt: TGTGCCAGCAGTGGGCAACAGGTGGTGAACACTGAAGCTTTCTTT; cdr3_aa: CASSGQQVVNTEAFF
clone_size: .; v_call: TRBV5-1; j_call: TRBJ1-4; d_call: .; cdr3_nt: TGCGCCAGCAGTACGGATCCAGGGGCCGAAAAACTGTTTTTT; cdr3_aa: CASSTDPGAEKLFF
clone_size: .; v_call: TRBV3-1; j_call: TRBJ2-5; d_call: .; cdr3_nt: TGTGCCAGCAGCCAAGATCTCTGGGGGGGCGCAGGTCAAGAGACCCAGTACTTC; cdr3_aa: CASSQDLWGGAGQETQYF
clone_size: few; v_call: TRBV4-2; j_call: TRBJ2-1; d_call: .; cdr3_nt: TGTGCCAGCAGTCGTCAGGGCAATGAGCAGTTCTTC; cdr3_aa: CASSRQGNEQFF
clone_size: .; v_call: TRBV12-5; j_call: TRBJ2-5; d_call: TRBD1; cdr3_nt: TGTGCTAGTGGTCCGGGACAGGGAGGGCAAGAGACCCAGTACTTC; cdr3_aa: CASGPGQGGQETQYF
clone_size: .; v_call: TRBV7-9; j_call: TRBJ2-5; d_call: TRBD2; cdr3_nt: TGTGCCAGCAGCCCCGGTGCTAGCGGGCAAGAGACCCAGTACTTC; cdr3_aa: CASSPGASGQETQYF
clone_size: .; v_call: TRBV19; j_call: TRBJ2-4; d_call: .; cdr3_nt: TGTGCCAGTAGTAGGATAGGGGAAACCAAAAACATTCAGTACTTC; cdr3_aa: CASSRIGETKNIQYF
clone_size: .; v_call: TRBV6-6; j_call: TRBJ2-3; d_call: TRBD2; cdr3_nt: TGTGCCAGCAGTTCCCGAACTAGCGGGGGGCCGGATACGCAGTATTTT; cdr3_aa: CASSSRTSGGPDTQYF
clone_size: .; v_call: TRBV30; j_call: TRBJ1-2; d_call: TRBD1; cdr3_nt: TGTGCCTGGAGTCAAGGACAGGGCCGGGGCTACACCTTC; cdr3_aa: CAWSQGQGRGYTF
clone_size: .; v_call: TRBV12-3/TRBV12-4; j_call: TRBJ2-5; d_call: TRBD1; cdr3_nt: TGTGCCAGCAGCTCGACAGGGGGCTCGGAGACCCAGTACTTC; cdr3_aa: CASSSTGGSETQYF
clone_size: .; v_call: TRBV7-7; j_call: TRBJ2-5; d_call: TRBD2; cdr3_nt: TGTGCCAGCAGCATGACTAGCTTAGAGACCCAGTACTTC; cdr3_aa: CASSMTSLETQYF
clone_size: .; v_call: TRBV12-3/TRBV12-4; j_call: TRBJ1-2; d_call: .; cdr3_nt: TGTGCCAGCAGTTGGGCAGGGACTGGCTACACCTTC; cdr3_aa: CASSWAGTGYTF
clone_size: .; v_call: TRBV24-1; j_call: TRBJ2-3; d_call: TRBD2; cdr3_nt: TGTGCCACCAGTGATAATAGCGGGGGTTACCCAGATACGCAGTATTTT; cdr3_aa: CATSDNSGGYPDTQYF
clone_size: few; v_call: TRBV6-1; j_call: TRBJ2-3; d_call: .; cdr3_nt: TGTGCCAGCATGTGGGGGAGTCGCACAGATACGCAGTATTTT; cdr3_aa: CASMWGSRTDTQYF
clone_size: .; v_call: TRBV5-4; j_call: TRBJ1-4; d_call: .; cdr3_nt: TGTGCCAGCAGCCGGGAAGGGCAGCTTAATGAAAAACTGTTTTTT; cdr3_aa: CASSREGQLNEKLFF
clone_size: .; v_call: TRBV6-1; j_call: TRBJ1-6; d_call: TRBD1; cdr3_nt: TGTGCCAGCAGGGGACAGAATTCACCCCTCCACTTT; cdr3_aa: CASRGQNSPLHF
clone_size: .; v_call: TRBV29-1; j_call: TRBJ1-2; d_call: .; cdr3_nt: TGCAGCGTTGAAGATGCACGGAGCTACACCTTC; cdr3_aa: CSVEDARSYTF
clone_size: .; v_call: TRBV11-2; j_call: TRBJ2-3; d_call: .; cdr3_nt: TGTGCCAGCAAGCTTAGCTCCGGGGATACGCAGTATTTT; cdr3_aa: CASKLSSGDTQYF
clone_size: once; v_call: TRBV25-1; j_call: TRBJ2-5; d_call: TRBD2; cdr3_nt: TGTGCCAGCAGTGAATCGGGGGGGCTAGAGACCCAGTACTTC; cdr3_aa: CASSESGGLETQYF
clone_size: .; v_call: TRBV7-2; j_call: TRBJ1-6; d_call: .; cdr3_nt: TGTGCCAGCAGCCCATCCGGGGATTCACCCCTCCACTTT; cdr3_aa: CASSPSGDSPLHF
clone_size: .; v_call: TRBV7-9; j_call: TRBJ2-1; d_call: TRBD1; cdr3_nt: TGTGCCAGCAGTCGACAGGGGGCGGGGTATGAGCAGTTCTTC; cdr3_aa: CASSRQGAGYEQFF
clone_size: few; v_call: TRBV6-6; j_call: TRBJ1-1; d_call: .; cdr3_nt: TGTGCCAGCAGTTATGGCACTGAAGCTTTCTTT; cdr3_aa: CASSYGTEAFF
clone_size: once; v_call: TRBV11-2; j_call: TRBJ2-1; d_call: TRBD1; cdr3_nt: TGTGCCAGCAGCAAGGGACAGGGCCAGTACAATGAGCAGTTCTTC; cdr3_aa: CASSKGQGQYNEQFF
clone_size: .; v_call: TRBV24-1; j_call: TRBJ2-7; d_call: TRBD1; cdr3_nt: TGTGCCACCAGTGATTCAGAGACAGGGGGCGACGAGCAGTACTTC; cdr3_aa: CATSDSETGGDEQYF
clone_size: .; v_call: TRBV7-9; j_call: TRBJ2-5; d_call: .; cdr3_nt: TGTGCCAGCAGGCAAGGGGGGTTCGGAGAGACCCAGTACTTC; cdr3_aa: CASRQGGFGETQYF
clone_size: .; v_call: TRBV6-5; j_call: TRBJ1-1; d_call: .; cdr3_nt: TGTGCCAGCAGCCGCAATGGGGTCGCTGAAGCTTTCTTT; cdr3_aa: CASSRNGVAEAFF